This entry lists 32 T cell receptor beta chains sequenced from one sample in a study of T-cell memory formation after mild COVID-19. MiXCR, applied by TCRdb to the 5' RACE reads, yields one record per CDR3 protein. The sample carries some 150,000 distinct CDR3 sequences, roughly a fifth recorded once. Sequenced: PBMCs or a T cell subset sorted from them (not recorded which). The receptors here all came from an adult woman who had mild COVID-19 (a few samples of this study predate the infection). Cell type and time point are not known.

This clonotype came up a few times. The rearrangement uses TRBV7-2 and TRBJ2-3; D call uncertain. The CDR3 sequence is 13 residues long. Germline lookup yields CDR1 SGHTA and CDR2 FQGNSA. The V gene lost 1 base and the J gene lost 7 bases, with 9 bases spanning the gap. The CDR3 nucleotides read TGTGCCAGCAGCTTAGGAGTTTCGTATACGCAGTATTTT. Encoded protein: CASSLGVSYTQYF.

The CDR3 here is CASSNTDSYSNQPQHF. CDR3 DNA: TGTGCCAGCTCAAACACGGATTCTTATAGCAATCAGCCCCAGCATTTT. V and J are TRBV18 and TRBJ1-5, with D uncertain. V lost 5 bases and J 0 bases, leaving 14 bases between the germline ends. CDR3 length: 16 residues. CDR1 is KGHSH, CDR2 LQKENI, per germline.

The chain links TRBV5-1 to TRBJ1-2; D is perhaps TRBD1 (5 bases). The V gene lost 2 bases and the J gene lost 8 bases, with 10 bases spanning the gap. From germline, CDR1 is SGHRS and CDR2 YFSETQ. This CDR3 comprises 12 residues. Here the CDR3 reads CASSFEGNGYTF. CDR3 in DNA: TGCGCCAGCAGCTTCGAGGGGAACGGCTACACCTTC.

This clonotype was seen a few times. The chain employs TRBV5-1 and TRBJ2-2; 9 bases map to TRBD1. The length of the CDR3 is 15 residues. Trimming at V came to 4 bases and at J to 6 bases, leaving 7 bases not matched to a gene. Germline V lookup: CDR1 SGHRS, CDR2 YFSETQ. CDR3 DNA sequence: TGCGCCAGCAGCCCGACAGGGGGATCTCCCGGGGAGCTGTTTTTT. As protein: CASSPTGGSPGELFF.

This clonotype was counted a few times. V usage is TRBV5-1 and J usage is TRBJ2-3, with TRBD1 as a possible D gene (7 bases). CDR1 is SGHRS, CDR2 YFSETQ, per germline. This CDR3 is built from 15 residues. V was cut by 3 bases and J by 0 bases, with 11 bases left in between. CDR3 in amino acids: CASSWGDRSTDTQYF. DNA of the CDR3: TGCGCCAGCAGCTGGGGGGACAGAAGCACAGATACGCAGTATTTT.

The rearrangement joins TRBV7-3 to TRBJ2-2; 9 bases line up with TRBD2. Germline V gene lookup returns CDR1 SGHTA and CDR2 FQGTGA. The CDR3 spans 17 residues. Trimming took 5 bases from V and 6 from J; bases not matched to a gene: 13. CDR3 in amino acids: CASSLQRFGGRAGELFF. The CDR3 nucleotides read TGTGCCAGCAGCCTCCAGCGATTTGGCGGGAGGGCCGGGGAGCTGTTTTTT.

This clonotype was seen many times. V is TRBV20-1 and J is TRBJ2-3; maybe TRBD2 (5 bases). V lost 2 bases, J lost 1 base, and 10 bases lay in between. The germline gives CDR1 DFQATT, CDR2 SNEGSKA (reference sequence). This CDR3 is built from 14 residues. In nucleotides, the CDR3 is TGCAGTGCTAGAAAACTAGAGCGCACAGATACGCAGTATTTT. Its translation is CSARKLERTDTQYF.

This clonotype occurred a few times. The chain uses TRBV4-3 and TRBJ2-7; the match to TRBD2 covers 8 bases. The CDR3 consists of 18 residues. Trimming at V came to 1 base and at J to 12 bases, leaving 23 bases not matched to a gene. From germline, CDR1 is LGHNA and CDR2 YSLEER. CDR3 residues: CASSQVGIGGRSERGPYF. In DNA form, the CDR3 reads TGCGCCAGCAGCCAAGTAGGGATTGGCGGGAGGTCGGAGAGAGGGCCGTACTTC.

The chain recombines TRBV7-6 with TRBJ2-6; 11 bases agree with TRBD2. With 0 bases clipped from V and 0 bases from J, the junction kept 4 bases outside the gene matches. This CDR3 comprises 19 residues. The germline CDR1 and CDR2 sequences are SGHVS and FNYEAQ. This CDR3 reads CASSLAPSGGNSGANVLTF. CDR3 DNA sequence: TGTGCCAGCAGCTTAGCGCCTAGCGGGGGGAACTCTGGGGCCAACGTCCTGACTTTC.

DNA of the CDR3: TGTGCCAGCACCGTGAGAGCGGGGACTGAAGCTTTCTTT. Amino acid sequence: CASTVRAGTEAFF. This chain joins TRBV5-8 and TRBJ1-1; no reliable D call. CDR3 length: 13 amino acids. Trimming removed 6 bases from V and 5 bases from J, with 14 bases in between. The germline V gene encodes CDR1 SGHTS and CDR2 YDEGEE. Based on the CDR3 plus reference TRBV5-8 and TRBJ1-1, the full variable domain is EAGVTQSPTHLIKTRGQQATLRCSPISGHTSVYWYQQALGLGLQFLLWYDEGEERNRGNFPPRFSGRQFPNYSSELNVNALELEDSALYLCASTVRAGTEAFFGQGTRLTVV.

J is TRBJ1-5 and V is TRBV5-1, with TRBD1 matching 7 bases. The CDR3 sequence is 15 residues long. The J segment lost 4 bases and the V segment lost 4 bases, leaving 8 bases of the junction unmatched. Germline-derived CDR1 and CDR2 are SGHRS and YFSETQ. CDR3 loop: CASSITGVGNQPQHF. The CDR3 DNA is TGCGCCAGCAGCATAACAGGGGTGGGTAATCAGCCCCAGCATTTT.

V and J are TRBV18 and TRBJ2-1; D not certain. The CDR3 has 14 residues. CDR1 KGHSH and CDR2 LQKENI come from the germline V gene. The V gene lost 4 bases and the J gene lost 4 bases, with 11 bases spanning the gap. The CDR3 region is CASSLWTEYNEQFF. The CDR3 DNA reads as TGTGCCAGCTCACTTTGGACCGAATACAATGAGCAGTTCTTC.

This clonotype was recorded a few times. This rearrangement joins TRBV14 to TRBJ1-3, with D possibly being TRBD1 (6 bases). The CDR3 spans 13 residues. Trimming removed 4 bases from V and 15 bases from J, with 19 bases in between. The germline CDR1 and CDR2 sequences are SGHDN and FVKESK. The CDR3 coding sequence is TGTGCCAGCAGCCCACAAACTGGAGGGGACAAATATTTT. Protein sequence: CASSPQTGGDKYF.

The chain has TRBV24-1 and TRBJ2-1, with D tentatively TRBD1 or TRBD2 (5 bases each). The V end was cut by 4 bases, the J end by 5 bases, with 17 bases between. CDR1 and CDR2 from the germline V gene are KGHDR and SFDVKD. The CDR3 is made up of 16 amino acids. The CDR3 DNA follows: TGTGCCACCAGTGAACTAGGGGACCCCACTAACAATGAGCAGTTCTTC. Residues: CATSELGDPTNNEQFF.

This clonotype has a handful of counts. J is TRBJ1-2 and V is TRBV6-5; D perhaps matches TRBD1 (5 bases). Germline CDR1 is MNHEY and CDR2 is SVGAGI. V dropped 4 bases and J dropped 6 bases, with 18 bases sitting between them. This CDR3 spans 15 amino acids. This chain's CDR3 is CASSFATPGTHGYTF. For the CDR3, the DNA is TGTGCCAGCAGTTTCGCTACCCCGGGGACGCATGGCTACACCTTC.

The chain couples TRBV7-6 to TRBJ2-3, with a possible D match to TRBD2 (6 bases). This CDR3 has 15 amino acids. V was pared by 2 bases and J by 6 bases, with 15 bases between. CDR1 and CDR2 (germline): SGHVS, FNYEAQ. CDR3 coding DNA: TGTGCCAGCAGCTTAAGGCGCACGGGGGAGGATACGCAGTATTTT. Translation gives CASSLRRTGEDTQYF.

Written as DNA, the CDR3 is TGTGCCAGCAGCAAACTAGCGGGAGGACCCGGGGAGCTGTTTTTT. It translates to CASSKLAGGPGELFF. The chain has TRBV5-4 and TRBJ2-2; 12 bases match TRBD2. V lost 4 bases and J lost 6; bases outside the gene matches: 4. Per germline, CDR1 SGHNT and CDR2 YYREEE (reference sequence). The CDR3 runs to 15 residues. Using reference TRBV5-4 and TRBJ2-2 for the parts outside the CDR3, the full variable domain is ETGVTQSPTHLIKTRGQQVTLRCSSQSGHNTVSWYQQALGQGPQFIFQYYREEENGRGNFPPRFSGLQFPNYSSELNVNALELDDSALYLCASSKLAGGPGELFFGEGSRLTVL.

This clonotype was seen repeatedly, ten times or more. The CDR3 DNA reads as TGCAGTGCTAGTACAGCGGGGGAAACATATACGCAGTATTTT. As protein: CSASTAGETYTQYF. V gene TRBV20-1 combines with J gene TRBJ2-3, with 8 positions matching TRBD2. Germline loops: CDR1 DFQATT, CDR2 SNEGSKA (reference sequence). Trimming removed 3 bases from V and 7 bases from J; junction bases left unmatched: 9. The CDR3 loop spans 14 amino acids.

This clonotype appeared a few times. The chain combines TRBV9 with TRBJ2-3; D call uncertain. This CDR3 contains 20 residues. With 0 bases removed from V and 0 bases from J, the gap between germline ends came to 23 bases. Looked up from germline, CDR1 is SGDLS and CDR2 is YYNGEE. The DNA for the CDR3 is TGTGCCAGCAGCGTAGGGCCCCTGATGGTAGCCCAGCCTAGCACAGATACGCAGTATTTT. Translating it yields CASSVGPLMVAQPSTDTQYF.

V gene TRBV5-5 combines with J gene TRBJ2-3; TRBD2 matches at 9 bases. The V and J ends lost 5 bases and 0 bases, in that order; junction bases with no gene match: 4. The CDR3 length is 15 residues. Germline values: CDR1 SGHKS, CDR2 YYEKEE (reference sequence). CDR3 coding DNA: TGTGCCAGCAGACTAGCGGGTACTAGCACAGATACGCAGTATTTT. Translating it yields CASRLAGTSTDTQYF.

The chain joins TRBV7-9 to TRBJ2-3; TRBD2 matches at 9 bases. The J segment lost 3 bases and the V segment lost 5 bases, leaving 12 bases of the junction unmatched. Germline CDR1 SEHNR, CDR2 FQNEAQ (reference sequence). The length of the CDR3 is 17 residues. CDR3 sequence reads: CASSQRPLAGLTDTQYF. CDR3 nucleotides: TGTGCCAGCAGCCAACGCCCACTAGCGGGCCTAACAGATACGCAGTATTTT.

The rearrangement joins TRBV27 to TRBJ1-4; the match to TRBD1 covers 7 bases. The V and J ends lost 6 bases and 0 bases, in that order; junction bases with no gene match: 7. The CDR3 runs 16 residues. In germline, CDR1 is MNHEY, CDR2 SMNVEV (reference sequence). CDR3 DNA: TGTGCCAGCAGACGTAGACAGGGAGCAACTAATGAAAAACTGTTTTTT. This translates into CASRRRQGATNEKLFF.

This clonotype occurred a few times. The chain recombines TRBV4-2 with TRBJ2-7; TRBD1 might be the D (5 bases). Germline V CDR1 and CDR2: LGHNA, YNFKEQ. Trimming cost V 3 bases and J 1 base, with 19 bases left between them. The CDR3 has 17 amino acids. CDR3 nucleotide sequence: TGTGCCAGCAGCCATGACAGCGCTTACCAAAGATCCTACGAGCAGTACTTC. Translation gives CASSHDSAYQRSYEQYF.

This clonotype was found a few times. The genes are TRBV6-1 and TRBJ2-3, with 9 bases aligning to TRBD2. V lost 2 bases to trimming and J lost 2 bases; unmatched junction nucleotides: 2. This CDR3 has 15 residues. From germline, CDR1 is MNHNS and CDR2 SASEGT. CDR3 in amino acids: CASSELAGITDTQYF. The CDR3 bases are TGTGCCAGCAGTGAACTAGCGGGGATCACAGATACGCAGTATTTT.

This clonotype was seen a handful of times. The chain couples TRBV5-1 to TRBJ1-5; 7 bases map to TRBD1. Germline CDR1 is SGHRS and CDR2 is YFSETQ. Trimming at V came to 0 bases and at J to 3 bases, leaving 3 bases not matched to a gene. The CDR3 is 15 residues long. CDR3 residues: CASSLGQGNNQPQHF. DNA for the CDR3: TGCGCCAGCAGCTTGGGACAGGGTAACAATCAGCCCCAGCATTTT.

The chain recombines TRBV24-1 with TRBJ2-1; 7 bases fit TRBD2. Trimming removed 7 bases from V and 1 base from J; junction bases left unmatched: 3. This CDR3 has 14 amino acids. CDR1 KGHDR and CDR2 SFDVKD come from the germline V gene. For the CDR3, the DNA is TGTGCCACCAGCGTAGCGGGTTCCTACAATGAGCAGTTCTTC. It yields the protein CATSVAGSYNEQFF.

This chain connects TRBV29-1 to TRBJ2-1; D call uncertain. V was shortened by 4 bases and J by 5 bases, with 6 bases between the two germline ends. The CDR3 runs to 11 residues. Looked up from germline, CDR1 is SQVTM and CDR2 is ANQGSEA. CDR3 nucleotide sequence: TGCAGCGTTGTATATGACAATGAGCAGTTCTTC. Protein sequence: CSVVYDNEQFF.

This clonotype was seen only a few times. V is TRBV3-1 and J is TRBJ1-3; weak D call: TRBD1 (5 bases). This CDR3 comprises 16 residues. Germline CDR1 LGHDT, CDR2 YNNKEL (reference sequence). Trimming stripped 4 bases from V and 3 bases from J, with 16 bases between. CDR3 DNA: TGTGCCAGCAGCCGTTTCCTACCGGGACTTGGAAACACCATATATTTT. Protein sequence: CASSRFLPGLGNTIYF.

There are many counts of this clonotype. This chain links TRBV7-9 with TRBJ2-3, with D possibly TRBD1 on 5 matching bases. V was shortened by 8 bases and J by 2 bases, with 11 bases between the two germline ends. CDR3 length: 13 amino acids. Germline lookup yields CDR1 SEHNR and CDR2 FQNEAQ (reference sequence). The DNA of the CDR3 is TGTGCCAGCGATAGGGGCGCCACAGATACGCAGTATTTT. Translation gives CASDRGATDTQYF.

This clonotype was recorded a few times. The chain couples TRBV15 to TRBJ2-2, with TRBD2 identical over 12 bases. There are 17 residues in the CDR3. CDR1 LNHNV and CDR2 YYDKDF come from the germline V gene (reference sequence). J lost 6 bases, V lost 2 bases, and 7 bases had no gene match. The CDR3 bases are TGTGCCACCAGCAGATCCGTGGGACTAGCGGGTTCCGGGGAGCTGTTTTTT. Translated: CATSRSVGLAGSGELFF.

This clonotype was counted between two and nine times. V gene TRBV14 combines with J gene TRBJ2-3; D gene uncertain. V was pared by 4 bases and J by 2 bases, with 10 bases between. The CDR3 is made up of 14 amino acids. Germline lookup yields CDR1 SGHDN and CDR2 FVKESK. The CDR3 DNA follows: TGTGCCAGCAGCCCCCTAGGATTCACAGATACGCAGTATTTT. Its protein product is CASSPLGFTDTQYF.

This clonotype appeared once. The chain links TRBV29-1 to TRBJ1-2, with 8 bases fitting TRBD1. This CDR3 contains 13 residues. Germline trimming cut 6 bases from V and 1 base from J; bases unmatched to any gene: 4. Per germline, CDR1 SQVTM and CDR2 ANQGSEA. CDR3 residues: CSVQGGNNYGYTF. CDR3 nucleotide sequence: TGCAGCGTACAGGGGGGGAATAACTATGGCTACACCTTC. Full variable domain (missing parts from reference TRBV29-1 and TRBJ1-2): SAVISQKPSRDICQRGTSLTIQCQVDSQVTMMFWYRQQPGQSLTLIATANQGSEATYESGFVIDKFPISRPNLTFSTLTVSNMSPEDSSIYLCSVQGGNNYGYTFGSGTRLTVV.